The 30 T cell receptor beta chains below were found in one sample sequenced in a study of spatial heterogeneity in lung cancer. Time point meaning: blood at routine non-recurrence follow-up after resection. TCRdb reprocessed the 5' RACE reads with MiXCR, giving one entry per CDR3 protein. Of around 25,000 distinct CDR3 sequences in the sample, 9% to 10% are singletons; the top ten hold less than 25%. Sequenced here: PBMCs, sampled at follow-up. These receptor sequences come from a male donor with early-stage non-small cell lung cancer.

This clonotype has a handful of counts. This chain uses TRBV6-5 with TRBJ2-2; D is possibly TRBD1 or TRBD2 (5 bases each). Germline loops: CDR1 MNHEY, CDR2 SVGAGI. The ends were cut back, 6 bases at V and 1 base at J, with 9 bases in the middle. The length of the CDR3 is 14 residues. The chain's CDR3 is CASRGRLNTGELFF. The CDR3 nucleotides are TGTGCCAGCAGGGGACGGTTGAACACCGGGGAGCTGTTTTTT.

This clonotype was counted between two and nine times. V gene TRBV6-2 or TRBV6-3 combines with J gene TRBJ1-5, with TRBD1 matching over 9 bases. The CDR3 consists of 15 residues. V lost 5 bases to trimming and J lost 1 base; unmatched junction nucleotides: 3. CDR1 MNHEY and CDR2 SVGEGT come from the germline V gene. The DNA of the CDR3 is TGTGCCAGCAGTCCGGACAGGGGAAGCAATCAGCCCCAGCATTTT. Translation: CASSPDRGSNQPQHF.

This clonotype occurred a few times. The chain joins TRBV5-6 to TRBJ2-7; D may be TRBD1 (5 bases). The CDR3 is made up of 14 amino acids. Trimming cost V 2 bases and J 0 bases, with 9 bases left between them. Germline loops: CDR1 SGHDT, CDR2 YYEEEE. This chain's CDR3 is CASSFGAFSYEQYF. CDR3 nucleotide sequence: TGTGCCAGCAGCTTTGGGGCGTTCTCCTACGAGCAGTACTTC.

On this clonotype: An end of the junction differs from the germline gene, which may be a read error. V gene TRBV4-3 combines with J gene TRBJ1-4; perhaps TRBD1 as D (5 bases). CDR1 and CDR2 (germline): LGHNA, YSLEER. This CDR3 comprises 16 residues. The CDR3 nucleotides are TGCGCCAGCAACCAAGCACCGGGACTACCGAATGAAAAACTGTTTTTT. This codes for CASNQAPGLPNEKLFF.

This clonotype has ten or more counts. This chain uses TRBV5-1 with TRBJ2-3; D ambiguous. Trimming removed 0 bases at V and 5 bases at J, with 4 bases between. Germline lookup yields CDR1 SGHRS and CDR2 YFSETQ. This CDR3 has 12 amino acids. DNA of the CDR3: TGCGCCAGCAGCTTGGTAGGAGATACGCAGTATTTT. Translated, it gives CASSLVGDTQYF.

Here the CDR3 reads CASSVSHLTGTEAFF. CDR3 nucleotide sequence: TGTGCCAGCAGCGTATCCCATTTGACGGGCACTGAAGCTTTCTTT. This rearrangement joins TRBV9 to TRBJ1-1, with D unresolved. The CDR3 length is 15 residues. Trimming took off 1 base at V and 4 bases at J, with 14 bases between the two ends. Germline CDR1 and CDR2: SGDLS and YYNGEE.

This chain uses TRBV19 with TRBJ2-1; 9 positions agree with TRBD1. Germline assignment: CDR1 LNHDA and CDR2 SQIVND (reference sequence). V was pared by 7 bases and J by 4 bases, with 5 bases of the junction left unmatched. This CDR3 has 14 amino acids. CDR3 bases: TGTGCCAGTACTGACAGGGGGTCATACAATGAGCAGTTCTTC. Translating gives CASTDRGSYNEQFF.

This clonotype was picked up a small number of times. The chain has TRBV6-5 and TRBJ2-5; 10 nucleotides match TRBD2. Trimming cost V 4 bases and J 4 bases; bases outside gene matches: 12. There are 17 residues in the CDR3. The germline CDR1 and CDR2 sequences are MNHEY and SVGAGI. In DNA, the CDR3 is TGTGCCAGCAGTTTAGCGGGGGGAACGACCCCTCGAGAGACCCAGTACTTC. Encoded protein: CASSLAGGTTPRETQYF.

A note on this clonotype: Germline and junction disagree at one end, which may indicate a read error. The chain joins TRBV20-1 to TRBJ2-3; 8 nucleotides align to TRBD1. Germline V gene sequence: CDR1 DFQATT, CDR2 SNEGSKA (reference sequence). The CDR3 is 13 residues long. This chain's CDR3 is CSTRTGSTDTQYF. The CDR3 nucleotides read TGCAGTACTAGGACAGGGAGCACAGATACGCAGTATTTT.

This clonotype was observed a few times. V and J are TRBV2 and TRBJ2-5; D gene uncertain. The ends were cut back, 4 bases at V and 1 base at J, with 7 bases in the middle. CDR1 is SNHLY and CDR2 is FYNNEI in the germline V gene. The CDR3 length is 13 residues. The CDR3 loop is CASSVNSQETQYF. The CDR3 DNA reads TGTGCCAGCAGTGTCAACAGCCAAGAGACCCAGTACTTC.

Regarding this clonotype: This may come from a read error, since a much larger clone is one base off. The DNA for the CDR3 is TGTGCCAGCAACCAATTTGACGGTAGCAATCAGCCCCAGCATTTT. It yields the protein CASNQFDGSNQPQHF. The chain combines TRBV4-2 with TRBJ1-5; D unclear. CDR1 and CDR2 (germline): LGHNA, YNFKEQ. The CDR3 sequence is 15 residues long.

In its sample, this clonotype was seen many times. The CDR3 sequence is CASSLTGPVAEQFF. CDR3 DNA sequence: TGTGCCAGCAGCTTGACAGGGCCTGTTGCTGAGCAGTTCTTC. The chain couples TRBV7-9 to TRBJ2-1; 7 bases match TRBD1. With 3 bases clipped from V and 9 bases from J, the junction kept 8 bases outside the gene matches. The germline gives CDR1 SEHNR, CDR2 FQNEAQ (reference sequence). The CDR3 runs 14 residues.

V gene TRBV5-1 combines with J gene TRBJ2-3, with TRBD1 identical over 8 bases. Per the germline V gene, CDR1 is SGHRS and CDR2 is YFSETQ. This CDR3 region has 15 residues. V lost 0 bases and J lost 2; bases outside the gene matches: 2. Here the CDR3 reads CASSLAQGATDTQYF. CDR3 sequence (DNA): TGCGCCAGCAGCTTGGCTCAGGGGGCCACAGATACGCAGTATTTT.

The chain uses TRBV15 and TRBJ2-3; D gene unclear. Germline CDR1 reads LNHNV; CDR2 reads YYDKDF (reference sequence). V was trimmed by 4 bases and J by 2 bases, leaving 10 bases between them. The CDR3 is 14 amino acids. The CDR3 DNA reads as TGTGCCACCAGCACTCCGGGTAACACAGATACGCAGTATTTT. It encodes CATSTPGNTDTQYF.

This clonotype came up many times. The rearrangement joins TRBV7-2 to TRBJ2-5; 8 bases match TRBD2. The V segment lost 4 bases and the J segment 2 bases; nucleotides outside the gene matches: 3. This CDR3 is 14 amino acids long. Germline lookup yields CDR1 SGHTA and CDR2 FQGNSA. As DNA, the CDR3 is TGTGCCAGCAGCTATAGCGGGATTCAAGAGACCCAGTACTTC. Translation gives CASSYSGIQETQYF. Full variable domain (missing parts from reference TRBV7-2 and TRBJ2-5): GAGVSQSPSNKVTEKGKDVELRCDPISGHTALYWYRQSLGQGLEFLIYFQGNSAPDKSGLPSDRFSAERTGGSVSTLTIQRTQQEDSAVYLCASSYSGIQETQYFGPGTRLLVL.

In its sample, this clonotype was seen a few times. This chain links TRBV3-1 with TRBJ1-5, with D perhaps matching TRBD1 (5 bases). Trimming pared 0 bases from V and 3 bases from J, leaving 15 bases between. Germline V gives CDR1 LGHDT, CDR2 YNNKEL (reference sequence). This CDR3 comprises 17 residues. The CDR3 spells CASSQEDMGPYNQPQHF. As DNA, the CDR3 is TGTGCCAGCAGCCAAGAAGATATGGGGCCGTACAATCAGCCCCAGCATTTT.

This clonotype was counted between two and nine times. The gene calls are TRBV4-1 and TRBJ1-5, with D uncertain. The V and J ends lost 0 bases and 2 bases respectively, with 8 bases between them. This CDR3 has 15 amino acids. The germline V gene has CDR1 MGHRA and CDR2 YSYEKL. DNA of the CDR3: TGCGCCAGCAGCCAAGATGGGCAGGGCAATCAGCCCCAGCATTTT. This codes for CASSQDGQGNQPQHF.

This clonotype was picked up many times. CDR3 nucleotide sequence: TGTGCCAGCAGTGTGGGACACCTTAATGAAAAACTGTTTTTT. Encoded protein: CASSVGHLNEKLFF. The chain links TRBV28 to TRBJ1-4; a weak D match, TRBD1 (6 bases). The V end was cut by 5 bases, the J end by 4 bases, with 11 bases between. The V gene's germline CDR1 is MDHEN and CDR2 SYDVKM. This CDR3 region has 14 residues.

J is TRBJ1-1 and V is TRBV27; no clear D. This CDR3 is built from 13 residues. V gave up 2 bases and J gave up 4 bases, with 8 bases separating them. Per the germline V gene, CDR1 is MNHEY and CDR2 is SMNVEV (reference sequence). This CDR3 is CASSLHSATEAFF. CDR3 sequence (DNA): TGTGCCAGCAGTTTACACTCGGCCACTGAAGCTTTCTTT.

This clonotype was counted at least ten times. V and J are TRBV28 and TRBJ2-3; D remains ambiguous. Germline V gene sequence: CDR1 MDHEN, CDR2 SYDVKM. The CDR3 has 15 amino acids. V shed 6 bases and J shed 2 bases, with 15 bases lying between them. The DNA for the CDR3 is TGTGCCAGCAGGCTTAGACAACAACCCACAGATACGCAGTATTTT. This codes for CASRLRQQPTDTQYF.

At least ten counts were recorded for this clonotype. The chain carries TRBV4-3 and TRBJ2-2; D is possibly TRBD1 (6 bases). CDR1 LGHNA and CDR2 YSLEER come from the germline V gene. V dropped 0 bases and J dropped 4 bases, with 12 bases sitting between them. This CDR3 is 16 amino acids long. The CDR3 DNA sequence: TGCGCCAGCAGCCAAGAAACAGGGCGTGCCACCGGGGAGCTGTTTTTT. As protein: CASSQETGRATGELFF.

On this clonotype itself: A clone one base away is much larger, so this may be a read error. CDR3 sequence (DNA): TGTGCCAGCAGCATAGGGACAGGCAATGAGCAGTTCTTC. The encoded protein is CASSIGTGNEQFF. This chain joins TRBV5-6 and TRBJ2-1; 8 bases are shared with TRBD1. V shed 4 bases, J shed 6 bases, and the junction held 3 bases outside the gene matches. The CDR3 spans 13 residues. The germline V gene encodes CDR1 SGHDT and CDR2 YYEEEE.

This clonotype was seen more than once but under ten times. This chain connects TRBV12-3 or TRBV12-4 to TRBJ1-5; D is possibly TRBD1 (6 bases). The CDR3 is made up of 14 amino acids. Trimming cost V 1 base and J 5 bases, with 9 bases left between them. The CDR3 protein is CASSLDRTDQPQHF. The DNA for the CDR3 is TGTGCCAGCAGTTTAGATCGGACAGATCAGCCCCAGCATTTT.

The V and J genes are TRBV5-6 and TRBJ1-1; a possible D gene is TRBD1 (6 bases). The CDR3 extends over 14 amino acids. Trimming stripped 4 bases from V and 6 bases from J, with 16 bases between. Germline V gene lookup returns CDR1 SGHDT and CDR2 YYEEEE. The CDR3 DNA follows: TGTGCCAGCAGCCACCCCGGGGGCGAGGCTGAAGCTTTCTTT. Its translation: CASSHPGGEAEAFF.

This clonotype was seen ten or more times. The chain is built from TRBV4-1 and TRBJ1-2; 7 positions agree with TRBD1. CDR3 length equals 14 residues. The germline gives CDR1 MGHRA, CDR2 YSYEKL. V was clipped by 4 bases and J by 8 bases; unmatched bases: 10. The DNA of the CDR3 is TGCGCCAGCAGCCGGTTGCCGACAGGGCACGGCTACACCTTC. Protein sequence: CASSRLPTGHGYTF.

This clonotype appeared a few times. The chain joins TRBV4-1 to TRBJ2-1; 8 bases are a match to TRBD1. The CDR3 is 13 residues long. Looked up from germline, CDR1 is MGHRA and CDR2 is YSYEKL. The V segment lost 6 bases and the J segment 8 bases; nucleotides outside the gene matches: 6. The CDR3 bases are TGCGCCAGCAGTCACAGGGGGATGGATGAGCAGTTCTTC. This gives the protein CASSHRGMDEQFF.

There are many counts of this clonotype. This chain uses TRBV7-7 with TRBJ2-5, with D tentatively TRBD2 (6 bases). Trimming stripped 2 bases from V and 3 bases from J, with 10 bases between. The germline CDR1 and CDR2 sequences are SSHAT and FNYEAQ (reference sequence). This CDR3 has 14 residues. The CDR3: CASSLSPGEETQYF. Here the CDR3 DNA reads TGTGCCAGCAGCTTATCGCCGGGGGAAGAGACCCAGTACTTC.

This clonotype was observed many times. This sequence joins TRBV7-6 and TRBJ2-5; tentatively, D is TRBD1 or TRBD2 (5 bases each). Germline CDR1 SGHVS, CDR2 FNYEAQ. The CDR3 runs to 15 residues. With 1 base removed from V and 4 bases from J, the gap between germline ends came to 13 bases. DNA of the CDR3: TGTGCCAGCAGCTTAGTTAGCGTGAGGGGAGAGACCCAGTACTTC. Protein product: CASSLVSVRGETQYF.

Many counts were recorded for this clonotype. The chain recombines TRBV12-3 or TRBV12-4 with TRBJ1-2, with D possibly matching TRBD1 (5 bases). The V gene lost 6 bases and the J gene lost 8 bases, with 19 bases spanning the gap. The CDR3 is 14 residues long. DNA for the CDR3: TGTGCCAGCAGCCGTGACGAGGGGCGGGAGGGCTACACCTTC. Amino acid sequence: CASSRDEGREGYTF.

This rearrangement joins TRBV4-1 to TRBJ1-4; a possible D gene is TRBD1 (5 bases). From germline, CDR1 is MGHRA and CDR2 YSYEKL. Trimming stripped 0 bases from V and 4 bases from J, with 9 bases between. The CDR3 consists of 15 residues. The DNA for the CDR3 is TGCGCCAGCAGCCAAGAGGACACCGATAATGAAAAACTGTTTTTT. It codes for CASSQEDTDNEKLFF.